The rows below give T cell receptor beta chains drawn from one sample of a study of T cells in Graves' hyperthyroidism and ophthalmopathy. A single record per CDR3 protein comes from TCRdb applying MiXCR to the multiplex PCR reads. Of approximately 400,000 distinct CDR3 sequences in the sample, more than 15% were seen once. Source material: blood. These receptors came from a young woman with Graves' hyperthyroidism. Both conserved end residues are part of each CDR3. Each record gives: J gene, V gene, D gene, clone size, CDR3 DNA, CDR3 protein. A D gene is named only where the DNA matches it firmly. Only part of the rows carry a size: once, few, many, or a class if the clone is expanded.

TRBJ2-5	TRBV5-4	.	few	TGTGCCAGCACCCAGGGGCGGGAGGAGACCCAGTACTTC	CASTQGREETQYF
TRBJ1-3	TRBV4-1	TRBD1	.	TGCGCCAGCAGCCCGGGACAGCAAATCTCTGGAAACACCATATATTTT	CASSPGQQISGNTIYF
TRBJ2-1	TRBV27	TRBD2	few	TGTGCCAGCAGTTGGATAGCGGGCAGTGAGCAGTTCTTC	CASSWIAGSEQFF
TRBJ1-5	TRBV28	.	.	TGTGCCAGCACTATTACAGGAGTTAGCAATCAGCCCCAGCATTTT	CASTITGVSNQPQHF
TRBJ2-5	TRBV20-1	.	.	TGCAGTGCTAGAGATCGGAGACAGACCTTCCAAGAGACCCAGTACTTC	CSARDRRQTFQETQYF
TRBJ2-4	TRBV28	TRBD2	many	TGTGCCAGCAGTATCGGTCTTCTCGGCGGGAGGGAATACGCCAAAAACATTCAGTACTTC	CASSIGLLGGREYAKNIQYF
TRBJ2-7	TRBV10-3	TRBD1	few	TGTGCCATCAGTGGATCGGGACAGGGGGGCTTCGAGCAGTACTTC	CAISGSGQGGFEQYF
TRBJ1-1	TRBV12-3/TRBV12-4	.	many	TGTGCCAGCAGCTATAAACGGGTCACTGAAGCTTTCTTT	CASSYKRVTEAFF
TRBJ2-5	TRBV6-4	.	many	TGTGCCAGCACCTCAAACCGGTTAGAAACCTGCCCTTCCCAAGAGACCCAGTACTTC	CASTSNRLETCPSQETQYF
TRBJ1-3	TRBV5-1	.	.	TGCGCCAGCAGCTTGGAAGGTTTTAACACCATATATTTT	CASSLEGFNTIYF
TRBJ2-5	TRBV9	.	many	TGTGCCAGCAGCCGTCGGGCACTCGGGAAGGAGACCCAGTACTTC	CASSRRALGKETQYF
TRBJ1-5	TRBV20-1	.	.	TGCAGTGCTAGAGAACAGGGCAACTTGTCAAGTTCAAACCCCTATCAGCCCCAGCATTTT	CSAREQGNLSSSNPYQPQHF
TRBJ2-1	TRBV2	.	many	TGTGCCAGCAGTGGGGGGGCTGGCAATGAGCAGTTCTTC	CASSGGAGNEQFF
TRBJ2-7	TRBV6-1	.	few	TGTGCTACCCCGGGCGTGGAGCAGTACTTC	CATPGVEQYF
TRBJ2-5	TRBV12-3/TRBV12-4	.	many	TGTGCCAGCAGTCCGAATCCCTACAGAAGCGGCCAAGAGACCCAGTACTTC	CASSPNPYRSGQETQYF
TRBJ2-2	TRBV11-3	TRBD2	.	TGTGCCAGCAGCGGACCGGGGGGGATGAACACCGGGGAGCTGTTTTTT	CASSGPGGMNTGELFF
TRBJ1-1	TRBV6-2/TRBV6-3	.	many	TGTGCCAGCAGTTGGTCGCCGGAAACTAACACTGAAGCTTTCTTT	CASSWSPETNTEAFF
TRBJ2-7	TRBV11-3	.	many	TGTGCCAGCAGCCCCCCAGGCAGGGGCCTCAACGAGCAGTACTTC	CASSPPGRGLNEQYF
TRBJ2-1	TRBV5-4	.	many	TGTGCCAGCAGCCCAAGCGGCCTCTCTTACAATGAGCAGTTCTTC	CASSPSGLSYNEQFF
TRBJ1-2	TRBV24-1	TRBD1	.	TGTGCCACGAGGGGACAGGACTATGGCTACACCTTC	CATRGQDYGYTF
TRBJ2-3	TRBV20-1	.	many	TGCAGTGCTAGCTCCCGGGATCGCGCTAGCACAGATACGCAGTATTTT	CSASSRDRASTDTQYF
TRBJ2-7	TRBV6-5	.	many	TGTGCCAGCAGTTACTCGAGTTTTTTTGGGCAGACCTCGATCTACGAGCAGTACTTC	CASSYSSFFGQTSIYEQYF
TRBJ2-3	TRBV20-1	.	many	TGCAGTGCTAGCCTAACCTTTAGCGGCGAAAATCGGGATACGCAGTATTTT	CSASLTFSGENRDTQYF
TRBJ2-7	TRBV29-1	.	many	TGCAGCGTTGAGGCAGAGACCTACGAGCAGTACTTC	CSVEAETYEQYF
TRBJ2-7	TRBV5-5	TRBD1	many	TGTGCCAGCGATGGACAGGGGGCGGCCCTAATCCACGAGCAGTACTTC	CASDGQGAALIHEQYF
TRBJ2-1	TRBV27	TRBD2	few	TGTGCCAGCAGCTATAGGCCTAGCGGATACAATGAGCAGTTCTTC	CASSYRPSGYNEQFF
TRBJ1-1	TRBV11-2	.	.	TGTGCCAGCAGCTTACTGGGACGGCCTGAAGCTTTCTTT	CASSLLGRPEAFF
TRBJ1-6	TRBV19	.	.	TGTGCCAGTAGGGGAACGGGTGAATCACCCCTCCACTTT	CASRGTGESPLHF
TRBJ2-5	TRBV7-6	.	many	TGTGCCAGCAGCTTAGGATGGAGGGAAAGTCTGAAGGGGATCCAAGAGACCCAGTACTTC	CASSLGWRESLKGIQETQYF
TRBJ2-7	TRBV20-1	TRBD1	many	TGCAGTGCTAGAGATAGGGACAGGGTATCCTACGAGCAGTACTTC	CSARDRDRVSYEQYF
TRBJ1-2	TRBV2	.	.	TGTGCCAGCAGTGGCACGCCGGGCAGGGGTGGCGGCTACACCTTC	CASSGTPGRGGGYTF
TRBJ2-3	TRBV9	TRBD2	.	TGTGCCAGCAGCGTAAATAGCGGGATACCAACCCCATCCCCGGATACGCAGTATTTT	CASSVNSGIPTPSPDTQYF
TRBJ1-3	TRBV5-1	TRBD1	many	TGCGCCAGCAGCCGCGCCGGGACAGGCTCTGGAAACACCATATATTTT	CASSRAGTGSGNTIYF
TRBJ2-1	TRBV3-1	TRBD1	many	TGTGCCAGCAGCTCCCGGGACAGGGGGCTCGTTGAGCAGTTCTTC	CASSSRDRGLVEQFF
TRBJ2-7	TRBV5-8	.	few	TGTGCCAGCAGCTTGGATCTGGCGGGAAAGTACGAGCAGTACTTC	CASSLDLAGKYEQYF
TRBJ2-7	TRBV6-2/TRBV6-3	TRBD2	many	TGTGCCAGCAGTAGACTAGCGGGAGGTTATTCAAAAACCTACGAGCAGTACTTC	CASSRLAGGYSKTYEQYF
TRBJ1-2	TRBV5-6	.	many	TGTGCCAGCAGGAAGAGGGTCCCTGGCCGGCACTATGGCTACACCTTC	CASRKRVPGRHYGYTF
TRBJ2-1	TRBV9	.	.	TGTGCCAGCAGCCCCTCCGTCGGGAGACCCCCTCTACGCAATGAGCAGTTCTTC	CASSPSVGRPPLRNEQFF
TRBJ1-2	TRBV2	.	many	TGTGCCAGCAGGTCGACAGACTATAACTATGGCTACACCTTC	CASRSTDYNYGYTF
TRBJ1-1	TRBV15	.	many	TGTGCCACCAGCAGAGATGTAGTGGGAACTGAAGCTTTCTTT	CATSRDVVGTEAFF
TRBJ1-5	TRBV19	.	.	TGTGCCAGTAGTATCGTAGGGAACCCTCAGCCCCAGCATTTT	CASSIVGNPQPQHF
TRBJ2-3	TRBV28	TRBD2	.	TGCGCCAGCAGCCCACTTTCTAGCGGGAACACAGATACGCAGTATTTT	CASSPLSSGNTDTQYF
TRBJ1-3	TRBV6-2/TRBV6-3	.	.	TGTGCCAGCAGTCCCCGGGGGGGCTCTGGAAACACCATATATTTT	CASSPRGGSGNTIYF
TRBJ2-7	TRBV6-2/TRBV6-3	.	.	TGTGCCAGCACCGGGACTGACTACGAGCAGTACTTC	CASTGTDYEQYF
TRBJ1-4	TRBV14	.	.	TGTGCCAGCAGCCGACGCGCTCGGGGCGAAAAACTGTTTTTT	CASSRRARGEKLFF
TRBJ2-1	TRBV27	.	many	TGTGCCAGCAGTTATTCCGGATTGGCCTACAATGAGCAGTTCTTC	CASSYSGLAYNEQFF
TRBJ1-4	TRBV15	.	.	TGTGCCACCTCCATCGGAACTAATGAAAAACTGTTTTTT	CATSIGTNEKLFF
TRBJ1-1	TRBV29-1	TRBD1	many	TGCAGCGGGGGACAGGGGCAAATGAACACTGAAGCTTTCTTT	CSGGQGQMNTEAFF
TRBJ2-7	TRBV5-1	.	many	TGCGCCAGCAGCTTGGTCCAGGGCTACGAGCAGTACTTC	CASSLVQGYEQYF
TRBJ1-5	TRBV19	TRBD1	.	TGTGCCAGTAGTTTCCTAGGGACAGGCTCTAATCAGCCCCAGCATTTT	CASSFLGTGSNQPQHF
TRBJ2-7	TRBV6-1	TRBD2	many	TGTGCCAGCAGACGGGGACTAGCGGACTACGAGCAGTACTTC	CASRRGLADYEQYF
TRBJ2-1	TRBV18	.	many	TGTGCCAGCTCTCGACGAGCTGACAGGATCTCCTACAATGAGCAGTTCTTC	CASSRRADRISYNEQFF
TRBJ1-1	TRBV16	.	.	TGTGCCAGCAGCCAATTAAAGAACACTGAAGCTTTCTTT	CASSQLKNTEAFF